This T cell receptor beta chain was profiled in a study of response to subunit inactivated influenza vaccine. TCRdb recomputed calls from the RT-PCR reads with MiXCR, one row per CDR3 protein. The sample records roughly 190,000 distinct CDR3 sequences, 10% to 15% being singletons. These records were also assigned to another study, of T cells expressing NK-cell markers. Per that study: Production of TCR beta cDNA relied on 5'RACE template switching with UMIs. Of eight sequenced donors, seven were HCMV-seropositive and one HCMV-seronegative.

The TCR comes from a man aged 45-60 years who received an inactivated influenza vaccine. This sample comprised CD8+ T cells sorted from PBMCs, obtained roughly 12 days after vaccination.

The CDR3 sequence: CASSVNRGTEAFF. The CDR3 nucleotides are TGTGCCAGCAGTGTGAACAGGGGAACTGAAGCTTTCTTT. The rearrangement joins TRBV27 to TRBJ1-1, with 7 bases aligning to TRBD1. The CDR3 is 13 residues long. The V gene end was trimmed by 5 bases and the J gene end by 5 bases; junction bases not matched to a gene: 5. Germline V CDR1 and CDR2: MNHEY, SMNVEV (reference sequence).